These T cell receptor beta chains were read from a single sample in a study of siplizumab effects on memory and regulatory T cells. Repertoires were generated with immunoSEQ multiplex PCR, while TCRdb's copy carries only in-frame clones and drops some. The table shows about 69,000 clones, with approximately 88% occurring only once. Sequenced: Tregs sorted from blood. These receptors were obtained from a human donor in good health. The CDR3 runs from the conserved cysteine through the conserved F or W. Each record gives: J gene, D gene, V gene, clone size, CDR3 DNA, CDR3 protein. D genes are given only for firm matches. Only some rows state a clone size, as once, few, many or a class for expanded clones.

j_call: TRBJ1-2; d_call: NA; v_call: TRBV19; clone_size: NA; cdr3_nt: TGTGCCAGTAGTATTTGGGACCGAGATGGCTACACCTTC; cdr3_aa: CASSIWDRDGYTF
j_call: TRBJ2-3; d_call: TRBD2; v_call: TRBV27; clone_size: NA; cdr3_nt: TGTGCCAGCAGTTTATATAGCGGGGACACAGATACGCAGTATTTT; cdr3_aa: CASSLYSGDTDTQYF
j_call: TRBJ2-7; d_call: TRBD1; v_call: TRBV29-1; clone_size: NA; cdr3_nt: TGCAGCGTTAGCCGGGACAGGGTATCCTACGAGCAGTACTTC; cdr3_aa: CSVSRDRVSYEQYF
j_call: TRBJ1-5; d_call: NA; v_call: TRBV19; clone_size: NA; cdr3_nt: TGTGCCAGTAGTATAAATTGGGGGGCGGATCAGCCCCAGCATTTT; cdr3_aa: CASSINWGADQPQHF
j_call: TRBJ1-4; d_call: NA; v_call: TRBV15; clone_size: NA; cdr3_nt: TGTGCCACCAGCAGAGATCGGGGGAGCGAGAAAAAACTGTTTTTT; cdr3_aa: CATSRDRGSEKKLFF
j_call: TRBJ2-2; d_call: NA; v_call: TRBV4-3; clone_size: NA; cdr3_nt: TGCGCCAGCAGCCAATCGCCAGGGCCGTACACCGGGGAGCTGTTTTTT; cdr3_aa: CASSQSPGPYTGELFF
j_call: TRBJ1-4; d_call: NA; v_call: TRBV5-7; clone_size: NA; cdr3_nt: TGTGCCAGCAGCTTGGCAGGGCTCGGGGGGGACGAAAAACTGTTTTTT; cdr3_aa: CASSLAGLGGDEKLFF
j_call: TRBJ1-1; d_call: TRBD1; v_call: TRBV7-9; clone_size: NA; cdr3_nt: TGTGCCAGCAGCTTGTTTGGTAGGGGGCCGAACACTGAAGCTTTCTTT; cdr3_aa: CASSLFGRGPNTEAFF
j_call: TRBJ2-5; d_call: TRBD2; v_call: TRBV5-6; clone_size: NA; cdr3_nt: TGTGCCAGCAGCTTACCAGGGACTAGCGGAGAGACCCAGTACTTC; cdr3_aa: CASSLPGTSGETQYF
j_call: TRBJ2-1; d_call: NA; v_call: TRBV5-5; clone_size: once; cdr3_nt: TGTGCCAGCAGACAGGGGGAGACTAGCGTTCCCAATGAGCAGTTCTTC; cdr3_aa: CASRQGETSVPNEQFF
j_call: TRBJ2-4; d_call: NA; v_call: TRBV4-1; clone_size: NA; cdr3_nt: TGCGCCAGCAGCCAAAGCTACTTAGCCAAAAACATTCAGTACTTC; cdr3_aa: CASSQSYLAKNIQYF
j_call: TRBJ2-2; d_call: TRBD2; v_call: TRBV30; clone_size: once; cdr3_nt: TGTGCCTGGAGTGTACACAGCGGGAGGGCCCCCGGGGAGCTGTTTTTT; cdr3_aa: CAWSVHSGRAPGELFF
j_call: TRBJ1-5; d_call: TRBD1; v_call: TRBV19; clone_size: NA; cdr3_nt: TGTGCCAGTAGTAGACAGGGGCCGAATCAGCCCCAGCATTTT; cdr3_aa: CASSRQGPNQPQHF
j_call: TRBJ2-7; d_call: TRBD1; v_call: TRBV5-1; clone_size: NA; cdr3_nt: TGCGCCAGCAGCTTAGGACAGGGATGGGACGAGCAGTACTTC; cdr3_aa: CASSLGQGWDEQYF
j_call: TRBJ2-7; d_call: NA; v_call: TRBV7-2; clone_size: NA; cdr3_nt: TGTGCCAGCAGCTCCCACTACGAGCAGTACTTC; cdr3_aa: CASSSHYEQYF
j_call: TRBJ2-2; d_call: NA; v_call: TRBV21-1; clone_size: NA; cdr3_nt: TGTGCCAGCAGCATAGCGTGGGGGACCGGGGAGCTGTTTTTT; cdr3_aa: CASSIAWGTGELFF
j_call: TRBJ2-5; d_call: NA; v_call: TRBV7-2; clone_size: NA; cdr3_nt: TGTGCCAGCAGCTTCGTGGGGGCTTGGGAGACCCAGTACTTC; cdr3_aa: CASSFVGAWETQYF
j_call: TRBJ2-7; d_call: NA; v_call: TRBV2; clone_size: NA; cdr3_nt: TGTGCCAGCAGTGAAGTACGAGACTACGAGCAGTACTTC; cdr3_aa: CASSEVRDYEQYF
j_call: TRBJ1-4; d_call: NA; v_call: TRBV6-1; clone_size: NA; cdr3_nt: TGTGCCAGCAGTGGATTCGCGGGTTCTGAAAAACTGTTTTTT; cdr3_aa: CASSGFAGSEKLFF
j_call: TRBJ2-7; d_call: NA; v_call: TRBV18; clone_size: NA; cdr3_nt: TGTGCCAGCTCACCACAACAGAGCTACGAGCAGTACTTC; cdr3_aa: CASSPQQSYEQYF
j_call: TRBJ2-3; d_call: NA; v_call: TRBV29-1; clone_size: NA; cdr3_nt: TGCAGCGGGAGTCAACGGGACTCAAGCACAGATACGCAGTATTTT; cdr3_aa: CSGSQRDSSTDTQYF
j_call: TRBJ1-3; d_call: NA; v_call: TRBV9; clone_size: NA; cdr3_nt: TGTGCCAGCAGCGATCAGGTGGACTCTGGAAACACCATATATTTT; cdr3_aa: CASSDQVDSGNTIYF
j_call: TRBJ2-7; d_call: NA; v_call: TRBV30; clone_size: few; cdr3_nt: TGTGCCTGGAGTGGGAGATTCGAGCAGTACTTC; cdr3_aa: CAWSGRFEQYF
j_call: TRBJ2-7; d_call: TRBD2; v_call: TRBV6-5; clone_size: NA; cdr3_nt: TGTGCCAGCTGGGCGGCGGGAGGGCCGAAAAACGAGCAGTACTTC; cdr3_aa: CASWAAGGPKNEQYF
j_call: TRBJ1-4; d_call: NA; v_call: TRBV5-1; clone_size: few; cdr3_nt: TGCGCCAGCAGCCGGGGGGAAAAACTGTTTTTT; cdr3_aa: CASSRGEKLFF
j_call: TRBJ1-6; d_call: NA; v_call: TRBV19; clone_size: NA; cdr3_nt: TGTGCCAGTAGTATCGTCTTTAATTCACCCCTCCACTTT; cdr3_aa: CASSIVFNSPLHF
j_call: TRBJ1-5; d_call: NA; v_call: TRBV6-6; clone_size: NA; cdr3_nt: TGTGCCAGCGTCAGGGGAGGCAATCAGCCCCAGCATTTT; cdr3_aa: CASVRGGNQPQHF
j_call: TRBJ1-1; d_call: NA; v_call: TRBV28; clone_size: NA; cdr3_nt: TGTGCCAGCATTTCTTACATGCAAGAAGCTTTCTTT; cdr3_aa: CASISYMQEAFF
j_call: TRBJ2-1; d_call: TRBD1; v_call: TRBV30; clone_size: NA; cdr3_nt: TGTGCCTGGAGTGTGGATCTGGGACAGCCCTCCTACAATGAGCAGTTCTTC; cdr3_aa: CAWSVDLGQPSYNEQFF
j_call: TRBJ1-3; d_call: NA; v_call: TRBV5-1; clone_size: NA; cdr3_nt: TGCGCCAGCAGCTTGGTCGGGACATCGGGCTCTGGAAACACCATATATTTT; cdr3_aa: CASSLVGTSGSGNTIYF
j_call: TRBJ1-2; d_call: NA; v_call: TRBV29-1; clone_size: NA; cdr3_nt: TGCAGCGTTGGGGACGGTCCTACTAACTATGGCTACACCTTC; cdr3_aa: CSVGDGPTNYGYTF
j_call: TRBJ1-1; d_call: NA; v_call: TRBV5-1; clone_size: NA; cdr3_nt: TGCGCCAGCAGCTTGATCATGAACACTGAAGCTTTCTTT; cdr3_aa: CASSLIMNTEAFF
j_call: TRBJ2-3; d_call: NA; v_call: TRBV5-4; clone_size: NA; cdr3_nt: TGTGCCAGCAAGAATGAGTTGTCTGCAGATACGCAGTATTTT; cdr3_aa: CASKNELSADTQYF
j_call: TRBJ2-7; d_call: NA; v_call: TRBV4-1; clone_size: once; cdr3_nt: TGCGCCAGCAGCCAAGTTTCCGGGGGACGCTACGAGCAGTACTTC; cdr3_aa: CASSQVSGGRYEQYF
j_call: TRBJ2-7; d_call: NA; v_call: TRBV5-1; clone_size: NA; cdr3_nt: TGCGCCAGCAGCTTGGGAGTCGGGACCCAGTACGAGCAGTACTTC; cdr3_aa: CASSLGVGTQYEQYF
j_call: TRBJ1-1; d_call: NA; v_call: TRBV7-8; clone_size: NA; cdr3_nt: TGTGCCAGCAGCTCCTGGGCCTTGAACACTGAAGCTTTCTTT; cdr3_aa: CASSSWALNTEAFF
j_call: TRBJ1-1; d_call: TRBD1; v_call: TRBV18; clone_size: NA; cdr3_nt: TGTGCCAGCTCACCACCGACAGGGGTGAGGAACACTGAAGCTTTCTTT; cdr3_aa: CASSPPTGVRNTEAFF
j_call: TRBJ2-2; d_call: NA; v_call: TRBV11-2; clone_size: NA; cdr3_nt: TGTGCCAGCAGCTTAGGGACCATCCTTTCCGGGGAGCTGTTTTTT; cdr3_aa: CASSLGTILSGELFF
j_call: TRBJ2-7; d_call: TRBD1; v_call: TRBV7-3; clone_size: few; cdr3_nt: TGTGCCAGCAGCACCCGGGACAGGCTAAATGAGCAGTACTTC; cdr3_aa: CASSTRDRLNEQYF
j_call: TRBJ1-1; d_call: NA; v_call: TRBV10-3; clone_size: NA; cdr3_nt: TGTGCCATCAGTGAGTTGGGACCCCAAATGGGGACTGAAGCTTTCTTT; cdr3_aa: CAISELGPQMGTEAFF
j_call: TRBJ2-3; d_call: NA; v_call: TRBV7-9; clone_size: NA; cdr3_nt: TGTGCCAGCAGCTTAGTTTACAGCCTTAGCACAGATACGCAGTATTTT; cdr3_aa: CASSLVYSLSTDTQYF
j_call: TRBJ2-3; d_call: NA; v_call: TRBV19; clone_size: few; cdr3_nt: TGTGCCAGTAGCCCAGGGGAAGATACGCAGTATTTT; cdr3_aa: CASSPGEDTQYF
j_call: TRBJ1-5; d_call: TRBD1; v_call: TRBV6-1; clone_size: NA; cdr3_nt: TGTGCCAGCAGTGAAAGGGACAGGGTCAATCAGCCCCAGCATTTT; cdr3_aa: CASSERDRVNQPQHF
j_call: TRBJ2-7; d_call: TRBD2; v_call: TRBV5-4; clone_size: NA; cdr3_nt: TGTGCCAGCAGCCGGACTAGCGACTCCTACGAGCAGTACTTC; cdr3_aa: CASSRTSDSYEQYF
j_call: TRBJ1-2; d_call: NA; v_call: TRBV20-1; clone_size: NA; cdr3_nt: TGCAGTGCTAGCCAGCTGGGAGGCTACACCTTC; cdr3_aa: CSASQLGGYTF
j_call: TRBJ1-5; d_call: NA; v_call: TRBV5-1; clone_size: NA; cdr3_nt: TGCGCCAGCAGCTTGGCAGGGGGCAATCAGCCCCAGCATTTT; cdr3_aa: CASSLAGGNQPQHF
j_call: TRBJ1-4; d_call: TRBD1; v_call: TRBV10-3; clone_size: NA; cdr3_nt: TGTGCCATCAGTGAGGGACAGGGGGCGCGGGAAAAACTGTTTTTT; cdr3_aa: CAISEGQGAREKLFF
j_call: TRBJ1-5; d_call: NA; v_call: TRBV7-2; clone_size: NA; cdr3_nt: TGTGCCAGCAGCCCACCGGGACACACCCAGCCCCAGCATTTT; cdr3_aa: CASSPPGHTQPQHF
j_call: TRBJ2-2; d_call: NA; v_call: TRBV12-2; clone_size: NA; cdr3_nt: TGTGCAAGTCGCTTAACGTCATCACCCGCTCAGAACACCGGGGAGCTGTTTTTT; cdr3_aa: CASRLTSSPAQNTGELFF
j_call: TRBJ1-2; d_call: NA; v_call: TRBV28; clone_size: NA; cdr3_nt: TGTGCCAGCTCGGGCAGGAGAATCTATGGCTACACCTTC; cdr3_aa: CASSGRRIYGYTF
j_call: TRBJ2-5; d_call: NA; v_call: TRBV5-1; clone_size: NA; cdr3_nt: TGCGCCAGCCGGGGGGCCACAAATTGGGGAAGCCAAGAGACCCAGTACTTC; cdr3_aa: CASRGATNWGSQETQYF
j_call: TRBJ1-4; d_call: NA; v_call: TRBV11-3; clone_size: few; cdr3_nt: TGTGCCAGCAGCCCCGGAGCAGCCCCAACTAATGAAAAACTGTTTTTT; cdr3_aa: CASSPGAAPTNEKLFF
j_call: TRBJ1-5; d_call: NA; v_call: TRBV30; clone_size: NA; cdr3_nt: TGTGCCTGGAGTGCCCGTGGGGGTAATCAGCCCCAGCATTTT; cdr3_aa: CAWSARGGNQPQHF
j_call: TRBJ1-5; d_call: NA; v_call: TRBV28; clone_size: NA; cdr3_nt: TGTGCCAGCAGAGGACAGTTAAATCAGCCCCAGCATTTT; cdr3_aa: CASRGQLNQPQHF
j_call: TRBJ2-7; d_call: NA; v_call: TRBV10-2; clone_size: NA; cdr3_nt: TGCGCCAGCAGGGGGGGGGCAGGTACAAAGGGTGAGCAGTACTTC; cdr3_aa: CASRGGAGTKGEQYF
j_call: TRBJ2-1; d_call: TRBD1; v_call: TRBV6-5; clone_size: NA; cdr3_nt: TGTGCCAGCAGTCTACAGGGGCGGAGTGAGCAGTTCTTC; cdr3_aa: CASSLQGRSEQFF
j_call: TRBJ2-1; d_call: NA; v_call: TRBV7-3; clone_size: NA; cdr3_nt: TGTGCCAGCAGCCCATGGGCTAATGAGCAGTTCTTC; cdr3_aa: CASSPWANEQFF
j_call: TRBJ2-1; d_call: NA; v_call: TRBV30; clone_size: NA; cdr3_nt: TGTGCCTGGTTGGGCCATGAGCAGTTCTTC; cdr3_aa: CAWLGHEQFF
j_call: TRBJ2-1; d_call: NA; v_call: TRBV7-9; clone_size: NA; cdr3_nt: TGTGCCAGCAGCTCTGGGAGGGGGGGCAAGAATGAGCAGTTCTTC; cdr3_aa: CASSSGRGGKNEQFF
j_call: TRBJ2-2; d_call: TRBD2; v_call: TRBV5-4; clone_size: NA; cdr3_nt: TGTGCCAGCAGCTTGGCCCTCTCAAGGACTAGACGTACCGGGGAGCTGTTTTTT; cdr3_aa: CASSLALSRTRRTGELFF